The rows below give T cell receptor beta chains drawn from one sample of a study of T cell responses to AZD1222 COVID-19 vaccine. Sequencing was performed with immunoSEQ multiplex PCR; in TCRdb, only in-frame clones are kept and a portion is missing. The top ten clones hold 4.4% of a sample with approximately 150,000 clones, less than 95% of them seen once. The sample in question was peripheral blood, obtained on day 0 of AZD1222 vaccination. The receptors were gathered from an adult in good health. Each CDR3 is given with its conserved first and last residue. The D gene is left open where the match is weak.

v_gene: TRBV2; d_gene: NA; j_gene: TRBJ2-1; CDR3aa: CASSETGSYNEQFF; CDR3nt: TGTGCCAGCAGTGAAACAGGGTCCTACAATGAGCAGTTCTTC
v_gene: TRBV18; d_gene: NA; j_gene: TRBJ1-1; CDR3aa: CASSGGNTEAFF; CDR3nt: TGTGCCAGCTCAGGAGGGAACACTGAAGCTTTCTTT
v_gene: TRBV7-2; d_gene: NA; j_gene: TRBJ2-1; CDR3aa: CASSSPLGGRRGNEQFF; CDR3nt: TGTGCCAGCAGCTCGCCACTGGGCGGACGCCGGGGGAATGAGCAGTTCTTC
v_gene: TRBV27; d_gene: TRBD2; j_gene: TRBJ2-5; CDR3aa: CASSLGTSGKETQYF; CDR3nt: TGTGCCAGCAGTTTAGGGACTAGCGGAAAAGAGACCCAGTACTTC
v_gene: TRBV4-2; d_gene: NA; j_gene: TRBJ1-5; CDR3aa: CASSHRSGDQPQHF; CDR3nt: TGTGCCAGCAGCCACCGATCAGGGGATCAGCCCCAGCATTTT
v_gene: TRBV14; d_gene: NA; j_gene: TRBJ1-4; CDR3aa: CASSLDGGPREKLFF; CDR3nt: TGTGCCAGCAGCCTGGACGGGGGGCCGAGAGAAAAACTGTTTTTT
v_gene: TRBV9; d_gene: NA; j_gene: TRBJ1-1; CDR3aa: CASSAFPGTKNTEAFF; CDR3nt: TGTGCCAGCAGCGCGTTTCCCGGGACAAAGAACACTGAAGCTTTCTTT
v_gene: TRBV6-1; d_gene: NA; j_gene: TRBJ1-4; CDR3aa: CASSEAGFNEKLFF; CDR3nt: TGTGCCAGCAGTGAGGCGGGATTTAATGAAAAACTGTTTTTT
v_gene: TRBV7-2; d_gene: TRBD1; j_gene: TRBJ1-2; CDR3aa: CASSTGGAGHGYTF; CDR3nt: TGTGCCAGCAGCACAGGGGGGGCGGGCCATGGCTACACCTTC
v_gene: TRBV12-3/TRBV12-4; d_gene: NA; j_gene: TRBJ1-2; CDR3aa: CASSFDTYYGYTF; CDR3nt: TGTGCCAGCAGTTTTGACACCTACTATGGCTACACCTTC
v_gene: TRBV5-4; d_gene: TRBD1; j_gene: TRBJ1-4; CDR3aa: CATRRQGQEKLFF; CDR3nt: TGTGCCACACGACGACAGGGTCAAGAAAAACTGTTTTTT